What follows is one T cell receptor beta chain and its context. These data originate in a study of T cells in tumors and immune-related adverse events. This CDR3 spans 11 amino acids. V lost 8 bases, J lost 4 bases, and 9 bases lay in between. Germline assignment: CDR1 MNHEY and CDR2 SMNVEV (reference sequence). Clones were read by immunoSEQ multiplex PCR, and TCRdb kept only the in-frame ones, dropping some. The table shows about 22,000 clones, with under 95% occurring only once. The rearrangement uses TRBV27 and TRBJ2-7; D is uncertain. The TCR sequence derives from a female donor with metastatic renal cell carcinoma. This material consisted of lymph node tissue, taken from a patient treated with anti-PD-1 therapy. The CDR3 nucleotides read TGTGCCAGCGGCCTGTGGTACGAGCAGTACTTC. It yields the protein CASGLWYEQYF.